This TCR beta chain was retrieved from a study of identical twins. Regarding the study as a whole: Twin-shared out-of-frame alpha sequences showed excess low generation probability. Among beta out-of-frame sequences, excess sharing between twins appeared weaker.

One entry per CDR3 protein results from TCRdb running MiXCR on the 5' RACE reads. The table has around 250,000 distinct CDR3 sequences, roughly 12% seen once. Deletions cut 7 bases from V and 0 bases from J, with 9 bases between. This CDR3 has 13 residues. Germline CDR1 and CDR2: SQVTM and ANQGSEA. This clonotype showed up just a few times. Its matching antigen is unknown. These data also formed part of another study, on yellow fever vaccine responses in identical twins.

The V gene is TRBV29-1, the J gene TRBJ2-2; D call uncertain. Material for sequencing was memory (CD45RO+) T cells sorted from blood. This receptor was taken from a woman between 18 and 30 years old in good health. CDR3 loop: CSAPTSNTGELFF. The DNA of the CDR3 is TGCAGCGCCCCGACCTCGAACACCGGGGAGCTGTTTTTT.